This T cell receptor beta chain is drawn from a study of T cell responses to AZD1222 COVID-19 vaccine. A note on this clone: The antigen remains unidentified.

General observations from the study: Increases in Spike-specific TCR breadth and depth were seen after two AZD1222 doses. Mostly white British, mostly female donors; authors suggested clonal diversity may be underestimated. Targets within unmutated variant regions were reportedly found for nearly half of spike-specific TCRs. Only after the peak T cell response were repertoires sampled.

Germline V gives CDR1 ENHRY, CDR2 SYGVKD. The trim removed 6 bases at V and 6 bases at J, leaving 12 bases unmatched. CDR3 size: 15 residues. Clones were read by immunoSEQ multiplex PCR, and TCRdb kept only the in-frame ones, dropping some. The sample shows over 65,000 clones, roughly 94% of them seen only once. The J gene is TRBJ2-7, the V gene TRBV10-3; 9 bases map to TRBD2. The sequence was obtained from an adult in good health. The sequenced sample was peripheral blood, obtained on day 0 of MenACWY control vaccination. CDR3 in DNA: TGTGCCATCAGCGAGAGTCGGCTAGCGGGGAGCGAGCAGTACTTC. This translates into CAISESRLAGSEQYF.